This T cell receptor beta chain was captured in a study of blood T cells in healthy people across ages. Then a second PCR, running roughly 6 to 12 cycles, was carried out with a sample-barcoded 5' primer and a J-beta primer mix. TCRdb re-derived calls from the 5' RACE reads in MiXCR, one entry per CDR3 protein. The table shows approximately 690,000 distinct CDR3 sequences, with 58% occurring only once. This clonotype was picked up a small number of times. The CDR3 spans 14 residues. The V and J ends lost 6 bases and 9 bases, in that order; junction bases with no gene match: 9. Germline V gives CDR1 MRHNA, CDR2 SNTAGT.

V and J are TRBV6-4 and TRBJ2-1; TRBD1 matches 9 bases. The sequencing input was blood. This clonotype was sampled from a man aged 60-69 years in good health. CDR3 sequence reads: CASRTGQGQGEQFF. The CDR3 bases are TGTGCCAGCAGGACAGGACAGGGGCAGGGTGAGCAGTTCTTC.